This TCR beta chain was sequenced during a study of response to subunit inactivated influenza vaccine (dated by TCRdb to 2016 to 2018). In the study overall: Deep quantitative profiling of the T cell receptor repertoire was used in the study to follow responses to a trivalent subunit inactivated influenza vaccine.

Preparation of the library involved RT-PCR. Data came from an Illumina HiSeq 2500. The public reads were reprocessed in TCRdb via fastp at Q25 and MiXCR, keeping in-frame beta chains. Under each unique CDR3 protein, matching rows form one entry showing the most common genes and DNA. The sample table holds roughly 650,000 distinct CDR3 sequences, of which about 15% were seen once. Roughly 10% of the sample belongs to the ten largest clones. This clonotype came up many times. Its antigen target is currently unknown. Base qualities were left out, and no much larger clone turns up one base away. The germline V gene encodes CDR1 SGHAT and CDR2 FQNNGV. The junction shows trimming of 5 bases on V and 2 bases on J, plus 17 bases between the germline ends. The CDR3 measures 16 amino acids from cysteine to phenylalanine. Only the CDR3 DNA stays, 48 bases, in frame from base 1. On the study overall, not on this receptor specifically: According to the authors, only a limited number of new T cells may be recruited by each seasonal influenza vaccination.

The sequence was collected from a man in his fifties who received an inactivated influenza vaccine. Donor details come from another sample of the same person, matched by shared clones. The specimen comprised PBMCs from blood, sampled roughly 13 days after vaccination. Recombination joined TRBV11-2 with TRBJ2-3; TRBD2 is perhaps the D gene, given 6 matching bases. The bases are TGTGCCAGCAGCCACCCGTTGGCGGGGAACACAGATACGCAGTATTTT. This encodes CASSHPLAGNTDTQYF.